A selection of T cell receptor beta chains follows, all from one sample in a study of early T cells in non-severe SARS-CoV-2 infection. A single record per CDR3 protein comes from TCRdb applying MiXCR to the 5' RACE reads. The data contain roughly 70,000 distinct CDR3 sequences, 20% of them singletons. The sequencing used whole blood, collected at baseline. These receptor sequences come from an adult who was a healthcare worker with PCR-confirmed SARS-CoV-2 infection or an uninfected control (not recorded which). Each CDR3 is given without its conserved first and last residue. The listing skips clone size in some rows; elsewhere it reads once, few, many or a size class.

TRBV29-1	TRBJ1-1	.	SVVGGWNTEAF
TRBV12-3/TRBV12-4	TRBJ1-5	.	ASSPAWGNQPQH
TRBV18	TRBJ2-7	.	ASAKTGGYEQY
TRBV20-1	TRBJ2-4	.	SASLENIQY
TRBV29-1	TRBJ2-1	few	SAHRGDEQF
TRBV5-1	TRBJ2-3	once	ASRPNTDTQY
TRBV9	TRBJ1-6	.	ASSVSGENSPLH
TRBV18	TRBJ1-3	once	ASSPERDTIY
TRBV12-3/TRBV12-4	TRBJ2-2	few	ASSLAGQRELF
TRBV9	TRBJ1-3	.	ASSASPNSGNTIY
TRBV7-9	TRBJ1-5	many	ASSLVVGGDSNQPQH
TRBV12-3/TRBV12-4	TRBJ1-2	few	ASKGPFTNYGYT
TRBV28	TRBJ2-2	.	ASSLASGGKGELF
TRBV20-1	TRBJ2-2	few	SARDNSRAGELF
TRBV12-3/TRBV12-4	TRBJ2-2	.	ASKLGGAGELF
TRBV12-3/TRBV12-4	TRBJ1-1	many	ASKTYGSEAF
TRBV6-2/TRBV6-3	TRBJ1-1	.	ASGQMAEAF
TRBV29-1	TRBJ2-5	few	SVGAVLSKTQY
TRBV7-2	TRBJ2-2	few	ASRRTTTGELF
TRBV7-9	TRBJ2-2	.	ASSSPAQGGDTGELF
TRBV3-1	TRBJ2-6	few	ASSWMGRISGANVLT
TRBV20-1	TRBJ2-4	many	SAATSGDHPLNIQY
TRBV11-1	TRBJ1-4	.	ASSHGPPVTNEKLF
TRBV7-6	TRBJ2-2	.	ASSNVDRGGGELF
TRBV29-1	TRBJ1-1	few	SVELGYTEAF
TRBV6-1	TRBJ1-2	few	ASSRHRERGDYGYT
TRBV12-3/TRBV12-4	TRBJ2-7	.	ASSLDGIGQY
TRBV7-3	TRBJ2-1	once	ASSFRQHNEQF
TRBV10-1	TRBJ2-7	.	ASSEQTGGEEQY
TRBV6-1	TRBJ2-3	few	ASSEAGRTRYTDTQY
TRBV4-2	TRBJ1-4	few	ASSQDATGDEKLF
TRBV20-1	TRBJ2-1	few	SAPGLISYNEQF
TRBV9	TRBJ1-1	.	ASSVAPGQGTEAF
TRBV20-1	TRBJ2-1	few	SARPNPGGMRQF
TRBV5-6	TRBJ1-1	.	ASSLNRRRFMNTEAF
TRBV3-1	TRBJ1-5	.	ASSPGPADQPQH
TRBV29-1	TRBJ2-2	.	SVYRENTGELF
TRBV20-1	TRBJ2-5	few	SAPTSGETQY
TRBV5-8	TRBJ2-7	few	ASSSGSYEQY
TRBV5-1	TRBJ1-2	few	ASSPDRDGYT
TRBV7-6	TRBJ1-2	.	ASSSGTDFYGYT
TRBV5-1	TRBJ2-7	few	ASSPLLQASEQY
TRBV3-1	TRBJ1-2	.	ASSQERGYT
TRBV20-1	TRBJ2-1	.	SAQNRGRDNEQF
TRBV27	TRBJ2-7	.	ASSLSGTGQLYEQY
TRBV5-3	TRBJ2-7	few	ARSCWGFNYEQY
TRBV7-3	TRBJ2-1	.	ASSSSGTPYNEQF
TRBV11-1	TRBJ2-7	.	ASSLTDSEGYEQY
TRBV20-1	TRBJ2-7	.	SAEARAYEQY
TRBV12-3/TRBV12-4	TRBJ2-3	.	ASTLDSSTQY
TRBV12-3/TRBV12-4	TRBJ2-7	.	ASSSSGSYEQY
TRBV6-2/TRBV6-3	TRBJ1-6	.	ASSTGQGNSPLH
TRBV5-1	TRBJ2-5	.	ASSARMGPQETQY